The entry below describes one T cell receptor beta chain. Its antigen is currently unknown. The sample comes from a study of identical twins. General study findings and limits: Zero-insertion analyses could be partly confounded by invariant MAIT and iNKT cells. Cord blood beta clonotypes that were abundant carried fewer insertions, and memory repertoires showed no such trend.

Template switching introduced a universal primer site, and the cDNA bore unique molecular identifiers. MiXCR, run by TCRdb on the 5' RACE reads, gives a single entry per CDR3 protein. The table includes 250,000 to 350,000 distinct CDR3 sequences, less than 9.5% detected once. With 3 bases removed from V and 0 bases from J, the gap between germline ends came to 8 bases. Germline V gene lookup returns CDR1 DFQATT and CDR2 SNEGSKA (reference sequence). The CDR3 is made up of 14 amino acids. These data also featured in a second study, about yellow fever vaccine responses in identical twins.

The chain combines TRBV20-1 with TRBJ2-2; D is undetermined. The sample was CD8+ T cells sorted from blood. This clonotype originated in a woman under 30 in good health. CDR3 sequence reads: CSASEDSNTGELFF. The CDR3 DNA reads as TGCAGTGCTAGCGAGGATTCGAACACCGGGGAGCTGTTTTTT.